The clone carrying this T cell receptor (beta chain) was counted a single time. Its antigen remains unknown. This entry belongs to a study of T cell responses to AZD1222 COVID-19 vaccine. Study overall: Investigators merged groups given second doses at roughly 4 or roughly 12 weeks. Findings and limits, study-wide: Epitopes outside B.1.351 and B.1.1.7 mutated regions reportedly drew nearly half of spike TCRs. White British people made up most donors, females outnumbered males, and clonal diversity was possibly underestimated. Repertoire sampling happened only post peak T cell response.

TCRdb's copy holds only in-frame clones and misses some; the assay was immunoSEQ multiplex PCR. The repertoire holds about 150,000 clones, with under 95% as singletons. V was cut by 5 bases and J by 2 bases, with 13 bases left in between. CDR3 length: 15 amino acids. Per germline, CDR1 MNHNY and CDR2 SVGAGI (reference sequence). The sample here was peripheral blood, taken on day 0 of AZD1222 vaccination. This clonotype was sampled from an adult in good health. The chain employs TRBV6-6 and TRBJ2-1, with a possible D match to TRBD1 (5 bases). CDR3 DNA sequence: TGTGCCAGCAGTCCGCAGGGTGTAGCCTACAATGAGCAGTTCTTC. Protein sequence: CASSPQGVAYNEQFF.